Below, 32 T cell receptor beta chains from the same sample are listed, as sequenced in a study of shared clonotypes between healthy human individuals. Some clones are missing from TCRdb's copy, which holds only in-frame ones; the method was immunoSEQ multiplex PCR. The sample shows approximately 980,000 clones, about 80% of them seen only once. Sequenced sample: memory CD4+ T cells sorted from blood. Subset in this sample: CD45RA-negative fraction. These receptors originate from a man aged 18 to 29 in good health.

This clone was counted between two and nine times. The chain has TRBV29-1 and TRBJ1-1; possibly TRBD1 for D (5 bases). Germline-derived CDR1 and CDR2 are SQVTM and ANQGSEA. Deletions cut 4 bases from V and 10 bases from J, with 13 bases between. The CDR3 extends over 11 amino acids. As DNA, the CDR3 is TGCAGCGTTGGACGCCCCGGGGGAGCTTTCTTT. It codes for CSVGRPGGAFF.

Only a few counts were recorded for this clone. The sample holds other DNA sequences that translate to the same CDR3. The chain links TRBV19 to TRBJ2-2, with D hard to call. V was trimmed by 1 base and J by 1 base, leaving 4 bases between them. CDR1 and CDR2 (germline): LNHDA, SQIVND (reference sequence). The CDR3 covers 14 residues. The CDR3 DNA reads TGTGCCAGTAGTATAGTCTGGAACACCGGGGAGCTGTTTTTT. It specifies CASSIVWNTGELFF. The full variable domain, its missing parts supplied by reference TRBV19 and TRBJ2-2, is DGGITQSPKYLFRKEGQNVTLSCEQNLNHDAMYWYRQDPGQGLRLIYYSQIVNDFQKGDIAEGYSVSREKKESFPLTVTSAQKNPTAFYLCASSIVWNTGELFFGEGSRLTVL.

This rearrangement joins TRBV4-1 to TRBJ2-3, with a possible D match to TRBD2 (6 bases). V lost 4 bases to trimming and J lost 0 bases, with 11 bases between them. CDR3 length equals 15 residues. Germline CDR1 is MGHRA and CDR2 is YSYEKL. As DNA, the CDR3 is TGCGCCAGCAGCCTTAGCGGAGCTAGCACAGATACGCAGTATTTT. It yields the protein CASSLSGASTDTQYF.

The chain joins TRBV6-1 to TRBJ2-7; D is uncertain. CDR3 length equals 12 residues. Germline CDR1 and CDR2: MNHNS and SASEGT. V shed 2 bases and J shed 3 bases, with 5 bases lying between them. CDR3 in amino acids: CASSEQIYEQYF. Here the CDR3 DNA reads TGTGCCAGCAGTGAACAGATCTACGAGCAGTACTTC.

The rearrangement uses TRBV18 and TRBJ1-2; TRBD1 might be the D (5 bases). Germline V gene sequence: CDR1 KGHSH, CDR2 LQKENI. V gave up 1 base and J gave up 2 bases, with 8 bases separating them. The CDR3 sequence is 14 residues long. CDR3 sequence: CASSPQGTNYGYTF. Written as DNA, the CDR3 is TGTGCCAGCTCACCACAGGGGACCAACTATGGCTACACCTTC.

Concerning this clone itself: Other DNA sequences within the sample encode an identical CDR3. This chain connects TRBV5-1 to TRBJ2-7; tentatively, D is TRBD2 (5 bases). Trimming took 4 bases from V and 0 from J, leaving 14 bases between them. Germline assignment: CDR1 SGHRS and CDR2 YFSETQ. The CDR3 runs 15 residues. For the CDR3, the DNA is TGCGCCAGCAGCCCCAGAAGGACTGCCTCCTACGAGCAGTACTTC. It yields the protein CASSPRRTASYEQYF. Combining the CDR3 with reference TRBV5-1 and TRBJ2-7 gives the whole variable domain KAGVTQTPRYLIKTRGQQVTLSCSPISGHRSVSWYQQTPGQGLQFLFEYFSETQRNKGNFPGRFSGRQFSNSRSEMNVSTLELGDSALYLCASSPRRTASYEQYFGPGTRLTVT.

The chain employs TRBV2 and TRBJ1-5, with D uncertain. Per germline, CDR1 SNHLY and CDR2 FYNNEI. With 3 bases removed from V and 11 bases from J, the gap between germline ends came to 8 bases. The CDR3 sequence is 11 residues long. CDR3 region: CASSDVVSQHF. The CDR3, as DNA: TGTGCCAGCAGTGATGTGGTGTCCCAGCATTTT. The whole variable domain, filled in from reference TRBV2 and TRBJ1-5, reads EPEVTQTPSHQVTQMGQEVILRCVPISNHLYFYWYRQILGQKVEFLVSFYNNEISEKSEIFDDQFSVERPDGSNFTLKIRSTKLEDSAMYFCASSDVVSQHFGDGTRLSIL.

The rearrangement joins TRBV6-6 to TRBJ2-5, with 9 bases matching TRBD2. The CDR3 is 15 residues long. The ends lost 5 bases at V and 5 bases at J; junction bases unmatched: 9. Germline V gives CDR1 MNHNY, CDR2 SVGAGI (reference sequence). CDR3 in DNA: TGTGCCAGCAGTACTCTGCGGGGGGGCCTTGAGACCCAGTACTTC. Translation gives CASSTLRGGLETQYF.

V is TRBV4-3 and J is TRBJ2-1, with D unclear. V lost 1 base and J 5 bases, leaving 6 bases between the germline ends. This CDR3 has 13 amino acids. CDR1 is LGHNA, CDR2 YSLEER, per germline. CDR3 nucleotides: TGCGCCAGCAGCCAAGGTCCGAACAATGAGCAGTTCTTC. Translated: CASSQGPNNEQFF.

The V call is TRBV4-1, the J call TRBJ1-2; D is ambiguous. This CDR3 spans 11 amino acids. Germline assignment: CDR1 MGHRA and CDR2 YSYEKL. Trimming cost V 3 bases and J 6 bases, with 5 bases left between them. The CDR3 loop reads CASSHPNGYTF. In DNA, the CDR3 is TGCGCCAGCAGCCATCCGAATGGCTACACCTTC.

V is TRBV15 and J is TRBJ2-2; D may be TRBD1 or TRBD2 (6 bases each). The germline gives CDR1 LNHNV, CDR2 YYDKDF (reference sequence). The CDR3 length is 15 residues. V lost 3 bases to trimming and J lost 5 bases, with 13 bases between them. The CDR3 protein is CATSSWGAGTGELFF. CDR3 bases: TGTGCCACCAGCAGCTGGGGGGCCGGGACCGGGGAGCTGTTTTTT.

This clone is a singleton in its sample. The rearrangement uses TRBV11-2 and TRBJ1-6; D gene ambiguous. V shed 4 bases and J shed 7 bases, with 17 bases lying between them. Germline CDR1 reads SGHAT; CDR2 reads FQNNGV. The CDR3 loop spans 16 amino acids. The CDR3 region is CASSSPPGSKNSPLHF. In DNA form, the CDR3 reads TGTGCCAGCAGCTCTCCCCCCGGGTCAAAAAATTCACCCCTCCACTTT.

This sequence joins TRBV9 and TRBJ2-5, with D perhaps being TRBD1 or TRBD2 (5 bases each). Germline CDR1 and CDR2: SGDLS and YYNGEE. This CDR3 is 15 amino acids long. V lost 4 bases, J lost 7 bases, and 20 bases lay in between. The chain's CDR3 is CASSPKVASGATQYF. The CDR3 coding sequence is TGTGCCAGCAGCCCTAAGGTGGCCTCCGGGGCGACCCAGTACTTC.

This sequence joins TRBV29-1 and TRBJ1-2, with D hard to call. The CDR3 sequence is 12 residues long. Germline V lookup: CDR1 SQVTM, CDR2 ANQGSEA. The V end was cut by 3 bases, the J end by 0 bases, with 5 bases between. The CDR3 bases are TGCAGCGTTGACAGCCCTAACTATGGCTACACCTTC. Residues: CSVDSPNYGYTF.

The rearrangement uses TRBV28 and TRBJ2-2; D ambiguous. V lost 7 bases, J lost 3 bases, and 21 bases lay in between. The germline gives CDR1 MDHEN, CDR2 SYDVKM. The CDR3 spans 17 residues. The CDR3, as DNA: TGTGCCAGCATCCCTCCGTCCGGGTCTATGGACACCGGGGAGCTGTTTTTT. Translating gives CASIPPSGSMDTGELFF.

There are a few counts of this clone. One junction end does not reproduce the germline sequence, and a read error may be involved. The CDR3 DNA reads TGTGCCAGCAGGTTGGGGGCCAGGGGGCCTGAAGCTTTCTTT. Amino acids: CASRLGARGPEAFF. The gene calls are TRBV5-6 and TRBJ1-1; 8 bases fit TRBD1. This CDR3 has 14 residues. Germline lookup yields CDR1 SGHDT and CDR2 YYEEEE. Supplemented by reference TRBV5-6 and TRBJ1-1, the full variable domain reads DAGVTQSPTHLIKTRGQQVTLRCSPKSGHDTVSWYQQALGQGPQFIFQYYEEEERQRGNFPDRFSGHQFPNYSSELNVNALLLGDSALYLCASRLGARGPEAFFGQGTRLTVV.

This chain links TRBV11-2 with TRBJ1-4; tentatively, D is TRBD1 (5 bases). The germline CDR1 and CDR2 sequences are SGHAT and FQNNGV. The ends were cut back, 5 bases at V and 10 bases at J, with 17 bases in the middle. The CDR3 extends over 14 amino acids. The CDR3 DNA sequence: TGTGCCAGCAGCCTGGACACCCTTGGGGGAAAACTGTTTTTT. This encodes CASSLDTLGGKLFF.

CDR3 residues: CSASKDYEQYF. For the CDR3, the DNA is TGCAGTGCTAGTAAAGACTACGAGCAGTACTTC. This sequence joins TRBV20-1 and TRBJ2-7; no firm D call. Per germline, CDR1 DFQATT and CDR2 SNEGSKA (reference sequence). Trimming left V 3 bases short and J 3 bases short, with 6 bases between. CDR3 length equals 11 residues.

This clone showed up just once. The V call is TRBV7-2, the J call TRBJ1-5; no firm D call. The germline gives CDR1 SGHTA, CDR2 FQGNSA. The V end lost 1 base, the J end lost 0 bases, and 7 bases lay between the germline ends. The length of the CDR3 is 15 residues. The chain's CDR3 is CASSLGPASNQPQHF. The CDR3 nucleotides are TGTGCCAGCAGCTTAGGGCCCGCTAGCAATCAGCCCCAGCATTTT.

The chain recombines TRBV9 with TRBJ2-7, with 7 bases identical to TRBD1. V lost 4 bases, J lost 6 bases, and 10 bases stayed unmatched. This CDR3 has 14 amino acids. Germline CDR1 and CDR2: SGDLS and YYNGEE. The CDR3 nucleotides are TGTGCCAGCAGCCCCGGGGACAGATGGACCGAGCAGTACTTC. As protein: CASSPGDRWTEQYF.

The chain links TRBV29-1 to TRBJ1-1; no clear D. The CDR3 extends over 11 amino acids. V was cut by 5 bases and J by 2 bases, with 6 bases left in between. The germline gives CDR1 SQVTM, CDR2 ANQGSEA. The CDR3 DNA reads TGCAGCGTTCTGGGTAACACTGAAGCTTTCTTT. It specifies CSVLGNTEAFF.

The chain uses TRBV28 and TRBJ2-3; 8 nucleotides agree with TRBD1. Germline V CDR1 and CDR2: MDHEN, SYDVKM. The CDR3 covers 14 residues. Unmatched junction bases numbered 5, after V lost 5 bases and J lost 4 bases. The CDR3 sequence: CASSRQGTADTQYF. Here the CDR3 DNA reads TGTGCCAGCAGTCGACAGGGGACAGCAGATACGCAGTATTTT.

This rearrangement joins TRBV30 to TRBJ1-2; perhaps TRBD1 as D (6 bases). CDR1 and CDR2 from the germline V gene are GTSNPN and SVGIG (reference sequence). Trimming shortened V by 4 bases and J by 4 bases, and 16 bases separated the two germline ends. This CDR3 has 14 amino acids. The CDR3 sequence: CAWTEDSVTYGYTF. The CDR3 bases are TGTGCCTGGACCGAGGACAGTGTTACCTATGGCTACACCTTC.

V gene TRBV5-4 combines with J gene TRBJ2-2, with D perhaps TRBD2 (5 bases). The CDR3 has 15 residues. Trimming took 2 bases from V and 3 from J, leaving 11 bases between them. Germline assignment: CDR1 SGHNT and CDR2 YYREEE (reference sequence). CDR3 sequence reads: CASSFLRDDTGELFF. The CDR3 DNA follows: TGTGCCAGCAGCTTTCTTCGGGATGACACCGGGGAGCTGTTTTTT.

This chain uses TRBV11-2 with TRBJ2-7; TRBD2 matches 7 bases. The trim removed 1 base at V and 3 bases at J, leaving 6 bases unmatched. The CDR3 is made up of 15 amino acids. CDR1 and CDR2 from the germline V gene are SGHAT and FQNNGV. The CDR3 bases are TGTGCCAGCAGCTTAGGGGCGGGAGATAACTACGAGCAGTACTTC. This codes for CASSLGAGDNYEQYF. The entire variable domain, with the rest obtained from reference TRBV11-2 and TRBJ2-7, is as follows: EAGVAQSPRYKIIEKRQSVAFWCNPISGHATLYWYQQILGQGPKLLIQFQNNGVVDDSQLPKDRFSAERLKGVDSTLKIQPAKLEDSAVYLCASSLGAGDNYEQYFGPGTRLTVT.

The rearrangement joins TRBV30 to TRBJ1-6; D gene ambiguous. The V gene's germline CDR1 is GTSNPN and CDR2 SVGIG (reference sequence). This CDR3 spans 14 amino acids. With 3 bases removed from V and 7 bases from J, the gap between germline ends came to 13 bases. As DNA, the CDR3 is TGTGCCTGGAGACCCCATTCGGCGAATTCACCCCTCCACTTT. Protein product: CAWRPHSANSPLHF.

V gene TRBV7-2 combines with J gene TRBJ1-1; D not resolved. V lost 5 bases, J lost 1 base, and 11 bases lay in between. The CDR3 has 14 amino acids. CDR1 is SGHTA, CDR2 FQGNSA, per germline. In nucleotides, the CDR3 is TGTGCCAGCAGCATCAGAGGGAAGAACACTGAAGCTTTCTTT. It codes for CASSIRGKNTEAFF.

The genes are TRBV5-1 and TRBJ2-2; a weak D match, TRBD2 (5 bases). The germline V gene has CDR1 SGHRS and CDR2 YFSETQ. V lost 1 base and J 6 bases, leaving 16 bases between the germline ends. This CDR3 contains 16 residues. The CDR3: CASSLIASLEAGELFF. CDR3 DNA: TGCGCCAGCAGCTTGATCGCTAGCCTAGAGGCCGGGGAGCTGTTTTTT.

The chain employs TRBV7-9 and TRBJ1-2; D not resolved. In germline, CDR1 is SEHNR, CDR2 FQNEAQ (reference sequence). Trimming took 3 bases from V and 2 from J, leaving 16 bases between them. This CDR3 is 16 amino acids long. The CDR3 bases are TGTGCCAGCAGCTTGGGTACGGGAGGCGGAAACTATGGCTACACCTTC. Translation: CASSLGTGGGNYGYTF.

Concerning this clone: Sequence at one end of the junction differs from germline and may be a read error. The rearrangement links TRBV6-1 to TRBJ1-2, with 8 bases aligning to TRBD1. Germline CDR1 and CDR2: MNHNS and SASEGT. The CDR3 sequence is 17 residues long. The DNA of the CDR3 is TGTGCCAGCAGTGAACCCAGGACAGGGCTCTGGGGCTATGACTACACCTTC. Protein sequence: CASSEPRTGLWGYDYTF.

The chain couples TRBV6-5 to TRBJ2-6; D is uncertain. From germline, CDR1 is MNHEY and CDR2 SVGAGI. This CDR3 has 15 residues. V lost 1 base to trimming and J lost 4 bases, with 8 bases between them. The CDR3 sequence: CASSYYGAGANVLTF. DNA of the CDR3: TGTGCCAGCAGTTACTACGGTGCCGGGGCCAACGTCCTGACTTTC.

Only one count was recorded for this clone. This CDR3 is also generated by other DNA sequences in the sample. The J gene is TRBJ2-2, the V gene TRBV10-3, with TRBD1 identical over 8 bases. Looked up from germline, CDR1 is ENHRY and CDR2 is SYGVKD. The length of the CDR3 is 14 residues. Losses at the gene ends were 3 bases for V and 3 bases for J; bases not matched to a gene: 0. The CDR3 DNA is TGTGCCATCAGTGAACAGGGGGACACCGGGGAGCTGTTTTTT. This gives the protein CAISEQGDTGELFF.